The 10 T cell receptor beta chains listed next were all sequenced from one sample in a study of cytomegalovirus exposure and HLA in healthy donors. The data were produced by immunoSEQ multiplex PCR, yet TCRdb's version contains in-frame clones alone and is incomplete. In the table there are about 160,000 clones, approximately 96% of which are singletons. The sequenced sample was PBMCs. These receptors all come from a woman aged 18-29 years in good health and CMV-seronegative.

The CDR3 sequence is CASSLSSGGKNIQYF. In nucleotides, the CDR3 is TGTGCCAGCAGTTTATCGAGCGGGGGTAAAAACATTCAGTACTTC. The chain links TRBV25-1 to TRBJ2-4; 8 nucleotides line up with TRBD2. The CDR3 covers 15 residues. The J segment lost 4 bases and the V segment lost 5 bases, leaving 7 bases of the junction unmatched. The germline V gene has CDR1 MGHDK and CDR2 SYGVNS.

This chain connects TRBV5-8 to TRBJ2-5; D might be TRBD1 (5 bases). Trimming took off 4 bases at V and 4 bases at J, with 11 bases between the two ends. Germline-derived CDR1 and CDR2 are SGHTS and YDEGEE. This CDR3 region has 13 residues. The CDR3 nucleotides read TGTGCCAGCAGCGCCTTTAGGGGAGAGACCCAGTACTTC. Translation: CASSAFRGETQYF.

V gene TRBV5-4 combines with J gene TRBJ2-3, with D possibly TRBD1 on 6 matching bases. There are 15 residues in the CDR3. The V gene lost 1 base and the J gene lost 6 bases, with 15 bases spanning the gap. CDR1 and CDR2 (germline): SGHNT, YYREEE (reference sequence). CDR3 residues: CASSLMGARVDTQYF. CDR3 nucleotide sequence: TGTGCCAGCAGCTTGATGGGGGCTCGGGTGGATACGCAGTATTTT.

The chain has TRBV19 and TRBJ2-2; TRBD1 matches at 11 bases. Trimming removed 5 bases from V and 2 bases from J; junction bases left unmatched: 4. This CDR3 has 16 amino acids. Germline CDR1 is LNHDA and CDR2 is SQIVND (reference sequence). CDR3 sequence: CASSRWTGGNTGELFF. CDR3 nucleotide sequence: TGTGCCAGTAGTCGATGGACAGGGGGCAACACCGGGGAGCTGTTTTTT.

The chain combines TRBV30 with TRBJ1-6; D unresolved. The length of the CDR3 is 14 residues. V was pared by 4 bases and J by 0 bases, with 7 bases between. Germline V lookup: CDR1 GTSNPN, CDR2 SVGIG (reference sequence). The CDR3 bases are TGTGCCTGGATAGGCGGCTCCTATAATTCACCCCTCCACTTT. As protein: CAWIGGSYNSPLHF.

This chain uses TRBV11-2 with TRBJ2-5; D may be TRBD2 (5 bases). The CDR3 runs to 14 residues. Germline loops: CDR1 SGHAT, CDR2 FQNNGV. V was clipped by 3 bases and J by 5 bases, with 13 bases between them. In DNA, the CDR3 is TGTGCCAGCAGCTTCCCTAGGACGGGGGAGACCCAGTACTTC. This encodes CASSFPRTGETQYF.

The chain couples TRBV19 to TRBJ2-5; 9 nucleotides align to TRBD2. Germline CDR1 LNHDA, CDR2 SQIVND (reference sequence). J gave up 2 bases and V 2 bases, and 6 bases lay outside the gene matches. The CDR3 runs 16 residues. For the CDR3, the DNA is TGTGCCAGTAGTATAATGTCAGCGGGGGGACAAGAGACCCAGTACTTC. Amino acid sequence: CASSIMSAGGQETQYF.

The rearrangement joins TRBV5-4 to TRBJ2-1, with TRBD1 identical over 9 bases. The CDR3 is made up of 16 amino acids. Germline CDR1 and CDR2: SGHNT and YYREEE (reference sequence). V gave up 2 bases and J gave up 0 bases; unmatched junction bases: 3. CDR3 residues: CASSLPDRGSYNEQFF. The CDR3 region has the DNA TGTGCCAGCAGCTTACCGGACAGGGGCTCCTACAATGAGCAGTTCTTC.

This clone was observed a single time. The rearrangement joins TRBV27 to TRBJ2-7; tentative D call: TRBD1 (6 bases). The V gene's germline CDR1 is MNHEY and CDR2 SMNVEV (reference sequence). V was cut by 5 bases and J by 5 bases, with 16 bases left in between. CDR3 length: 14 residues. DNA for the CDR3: TGTGCCAGCAGTAAACAGGGAGTTGTCCACGAGCAGTACTTC. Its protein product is CASSKQGVVHEQYF.

CDR3 DNA: TGTGCCAGCAGTTTGGCCTACACAGGGTCATCGGGGCAGCCCCAGCATTTT. This translates into CASSLAYTGSSGQPQHF. The rearrangement links TRBV27 to TRBJ1-5; maybe TRBD1 (6 bases). Per the germline V gene, CDR1 is MNHEY and CDR2 is SMNVEV (reference sequence). The V gene lost 3 bases and the J gene lost 7 bases, with 22 bases spanning the gap. The CDR3 covers 17 residues.